Listed below are T cell receptor beta chains from one sample, sequenced in a study of blood T cells in healthy people across ages. TCRdb passed the 5' RACE reads through MiXCR, listing each CDR3 protein once. The data show about 1.8 million distinct CDR3 sequences, 49% seen once. Sequencing was performed on blood. The source of these receptors is a woman aged 40 to 50 in good health. Each CDR3 is given with its conserved first and last residue. D genes are given only for firm matches. Clone size is not always given. Where it is, it says once, few, many or a class for expanded clones.

CDR3 DNA: TGTGCCAGCAGTTTGCTGGACAACTTCTACAATGAGCAGTTCTTC
CDR3 protein: CASSLLDNFYNEQFF
V gene: TRBV27
J gene: TRBJ2-1
D gene: -
clone size: once

CDR3 DNA: TGTGCCAGCAGCTTAGGGCCCGTGGGGGGGGTTCAAGAGACCCAGTACTTC
CDR3 protein: CASSLGPVGGVQETQYF
V gene: TRBV7-2
J gene: TRBJ2-5
D gene: TRBD2
clone size: -

CDR3 DNA: TGTGCCACCAGCAATAAGCGGGGTTCAGATACGCAGTATTTT
CDR3 protein: CATSNKRGSDTQYF
V gene: TRBV15
J gene: TRBJ2-3
D gene: TRBD2
clone size: -

CDR3 DNA: TGTGCCAGCAGCCTTACTAGCGGACTAGCCAAAAACATTCAGTACTTC
CDR3 protein: CASSLTSGLAKNIQYF
V gene: TRBV3-1
J gene: TRBJ2-4
D gene: TRBD2
clone size: -

CDR3 DNA: TGTGCCAGCAGCTGGACAGGTTCGGAGACCCAGTACTTC
CDR3 protein: CASSWTGSETQYF
V gene: TRBV7-2
J gene: TRBJ2-5
D gene: TRBD1
clone size: few

CDR3 DNA: TGTGCCAGCAGCTTAAATAGACTAGCCTCCTACGAGCAGTACTTC
CDR3 protein: CASSLNRLASYEQYF
V gene: TRBV7-2
J gene: TRBJ2-7
D gene: TRBD2
clone size: few

CDR3 DNA: TGTGCTAGCAGCCGGGGGCCGGGGGGCTCCTACAATGAGCAGTTCTTC
CDR3 protein: CASSRGPGGSYNEQFF
V gene: TRBV7-7
J gene: TRBJ2-1
D gene: -
clone size: -

CDR3 DNA: TGTGTCAGCAGTTATGGGACTACTTATTCACCCCTCCACTTT
CDR3 protein: CVSSYGTTYSPLHF
V gene: TRBV6-2/TRBV6-3
J gene: TRBJ1-6
D gene: -
clone size: once

CDR3 DNA: TGCGCCAGCAGCTTGGTTACAGGCTCTGAAAAACTGTTTTTT
CDR3 protein: CASSLVTGSEKLFF
V gene: TRBV5-1
J gene: TRBJ1-4
D gene: -
clone size: -

CDR3 DNA: TGCGCCAGCAGCCTCACGGGGCAGCCCACTGAGGGTGAGCAGTTCTTC
CDR3 protein: CASSLTGQPTEGEQFF
V gene: TRBV5-1
J gene: TRBJ2-1
D gene: -
clone size: -

CDR3 DNA: TGTGCCAGCAGCGAAGGGACAGGGATCAATCAGCCCCAGCATTTT
CDR3 protein: CASSEGTGINQPQHF
V gene: TRBV7-2
J gene: TRBJ1-5
D gene: TRBD1
clone size: -

CDR3 DNA: TGTGCCAGCAGCGTACGACAGGGTAACGAAAAACTGTTTTTT
CDR3 protein: CASSVRQGNEKLFF
V gene: TRBV3-1
J gene: TRBJ1-4
D gene: TRBD1
clone size: -

CDR3 DNA: -
CDR3 protein: CASILDRGHQETQYF
V gene: TRBV2
J gene: TRBJ2-5
D gene: -
clone size: -

CDR3 DNA: TGTGCCAGCAGCCGACCGCTAGCGGGGGGATCGGAGACCCAGTACTTC
CDR3 protein: CASSRPLAGGSETQYF
V gene: TRBV7-2
J gene: TRBJ2-5
D gene: TRBD2
clone size: -

CDR3 DNA: TGTGCCAGCAGCCCAGGGGGGGACAGGCCTATTGGCTACACCTTC
CDR3 protein: CASSPGGDRPIGYTF
V gene: TRBV7-2
J gene: TRBJ1-2
D gene: TRBD1
clone size: few